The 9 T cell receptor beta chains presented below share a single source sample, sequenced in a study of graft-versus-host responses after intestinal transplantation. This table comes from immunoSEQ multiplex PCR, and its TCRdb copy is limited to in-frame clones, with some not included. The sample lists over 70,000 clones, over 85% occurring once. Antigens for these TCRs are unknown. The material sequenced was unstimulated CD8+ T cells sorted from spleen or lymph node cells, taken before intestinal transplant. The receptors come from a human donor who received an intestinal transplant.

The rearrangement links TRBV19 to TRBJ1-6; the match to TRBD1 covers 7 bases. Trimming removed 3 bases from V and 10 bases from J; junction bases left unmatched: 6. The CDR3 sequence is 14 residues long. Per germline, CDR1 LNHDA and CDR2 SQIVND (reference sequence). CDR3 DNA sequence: TGTGCCAGTAGTATTGAGACAGGGCGCTCACCCCTCCACTTT. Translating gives CASSIETGRSPLHF.

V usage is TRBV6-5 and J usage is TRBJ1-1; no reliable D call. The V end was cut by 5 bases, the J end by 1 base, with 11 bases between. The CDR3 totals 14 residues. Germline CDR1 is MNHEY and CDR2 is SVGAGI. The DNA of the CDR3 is TGTGCCAGCAGTACCGAATACAGGAACACTGAAGCTTTCTTT. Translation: CASSTEYRNTEAFF.

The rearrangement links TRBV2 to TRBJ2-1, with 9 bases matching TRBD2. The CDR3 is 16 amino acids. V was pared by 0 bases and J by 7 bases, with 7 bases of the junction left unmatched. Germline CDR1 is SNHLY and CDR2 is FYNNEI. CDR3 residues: CASSEAPSGIGNEQFF. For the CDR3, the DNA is TGTGCCAGCAGTGAAGCTCCTAGCGGGATCGGGAATGAGCAGTTCTTC.

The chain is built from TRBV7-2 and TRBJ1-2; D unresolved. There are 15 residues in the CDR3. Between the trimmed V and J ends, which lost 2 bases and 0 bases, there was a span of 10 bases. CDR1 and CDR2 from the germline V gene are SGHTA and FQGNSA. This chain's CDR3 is CASSLPPEPNYGYTF. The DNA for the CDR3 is TGTGCCAGCAGCTTACCCCCAGAACCTAACTATGGCTACACCTTC.

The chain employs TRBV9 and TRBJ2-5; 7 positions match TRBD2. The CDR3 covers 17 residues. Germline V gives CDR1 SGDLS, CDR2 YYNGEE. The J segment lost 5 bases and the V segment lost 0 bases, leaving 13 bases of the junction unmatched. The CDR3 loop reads CASSVGSLGGVRETQYF. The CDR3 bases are TGTGCCAGCAGCGTAGGGTCTCTGGGGGGGGTTCGGGAGACCCAGTACTTC.

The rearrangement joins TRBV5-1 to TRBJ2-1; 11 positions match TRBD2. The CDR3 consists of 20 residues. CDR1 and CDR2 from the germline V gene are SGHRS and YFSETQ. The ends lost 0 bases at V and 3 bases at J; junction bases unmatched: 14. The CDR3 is CASSLAFGLTSGIDYNEQFF. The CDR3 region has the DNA TGCGCCAGCAGCTTGGCCTTTGGTTTGACTAGCGGGATTGACTACAATGAGCAGTTCTTC.

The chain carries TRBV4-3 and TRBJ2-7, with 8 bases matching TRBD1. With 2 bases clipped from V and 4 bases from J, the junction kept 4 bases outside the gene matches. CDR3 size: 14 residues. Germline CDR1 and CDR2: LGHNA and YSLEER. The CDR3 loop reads CASSQLRQGYEQYF. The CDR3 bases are TGCGCCAGCAGCCAACTCAGACAGGGGTACGAGCAGTACTTC.

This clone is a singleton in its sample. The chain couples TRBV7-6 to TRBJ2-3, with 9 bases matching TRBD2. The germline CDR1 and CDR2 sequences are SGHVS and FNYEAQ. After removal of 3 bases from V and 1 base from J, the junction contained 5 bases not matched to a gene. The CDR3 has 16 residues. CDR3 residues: CASSFTASGGTDTQYF. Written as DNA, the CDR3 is TGTGCCAGCAGCTTTACGGCTAGCGGGGGCACAGATACGCAGTATTTT.

CDR3 DNA sequence: TGCAGCGTTGTCGGACTAGCGGGAGGAATAAATGAGCAGTTCTTC. Translated, it gives CSVVGLAGGINEQFF. The V and J genes are TRBV29-1 and TRBJ2-1, with 14 positions matching TRBD2. CDR1 is SQVTM and CDR2 is ANQGSEA in the germline V gene. The CDR3 spans 15 residues. J lost 7 bases, V lost 4 bases, and 6 bases had no gene match.